The entry that follows covers one T cell receptor (beta chain) sequence. The table lists this clone with a count of one. Its cognate antigen has yet to be identified. The input lacks base qualities; no much larger clone sits a single base away. The library was generated by the immunoSEQ multiplex PCR assay. RNA was extracted from all samples and reverse transcribed into cDNA as template for TCR sequencing. SuperScript III was used for first-strand cDNA synthesis, primed with a 2:1 mix of oligo-dT and random hexamers. A synthetic immune receptor repertoire was used to measure amplification bias, and any remaining bias was corrected computationally. Per the authors' processing: After raw reads were preprocessed to remove errors, the CDR3 was defined following IMGT conventions as running from the conserved cysteine to phenylalanine. Clonality was calculated as 1 minus Shannon entropy normalized by log2 of the number of productive unique TCRs. CD4 or CD8 identity of scalp clones was inferred by cross-referencing scalp TCRbeta sequences with sorted blood CD4 and CD8 repertoires. The source is immuneACCESS, and TCRdb retained only in-frame sequences with V and J called. Part of the clones is not carried over; for the studies checked, unresolved V genes explain less than half of this, and the remainder is unexplained. V and J calls and clone size come straight from that table; D and trimming were deduced from the DNA. Counted in this sample were about 150,000 clones; about two thirds of them appeared once. Approximately 0.91% of the sample comes from the top ten.

The CDR3 contains 16 residues, cysteine and phenylalanine counted. CDR3 DNA is the only sequence kept; it has 48 bases, read in frame from the first base. CDR1 and CDR2 are read off the germline V gene (reference sequence) as GTSNPN and SVGIG. Germline trimming amounts to 0 bases on V and 2 bases on J, with 3 as the count of junction bases outside the gene matches. The sample's time point label, in plain terms: around 4 weeks on oral tofacitinib. This specimen's treatment or condition label, interpreted: oral pan-JAK inhibitor, 5-10 mg twice daily. Peripheral blood and lesional scalp punch biopsies were obtained from patients with alopecia areata. PBMCs were isolated by density centrifugation and stained for CD3, CD4 and CD8, and CD4+ and CD8+ T cells were sorted on a FACSAria. This sample stems from a study of CD8+ T cells in alopecia areata (dated by TCRdb to 2016 to 2018). Looking at the study overall: The treated patients took part in an open-label pilot trial in which moderate-to-severe alopecia areata was treated with oral tofacitinib at 5 to 10 mg twice daily. Patients received tofacitinib for 6 to 18 months and were then followed off drug for 6 months to check for delayed response and recurrence. Disease severity in treated patients was measured with the SALT score, which quantifies the percentage of affected scalp surface area. High-throughput TCRbeta sequencing was used to examine T cell clonal expansion in alopecia areata in both the C3H/HeJ mouse model and human patients. In humans, TCRbeta sequencing was performed on scalp tissue and on sorted CD4+ and CD8+ peripheral blood T cells from healthy controls and from patients with patchy or totalis/universalis alopecia areata. Patients on tofacitinib were biopsied at baseline and after 4 and 24 weeks of treatment, and several of the patients also had a later scalp biopsy. Clonality in the scalp was compared among normal scalp (n=4), patchy alopecia areata scalp (n=8), and alopecia totalis/universalis scalp (n=8). RNA was extracted with the PAXgene miRNA kit for fixed scalp, the miRNeasy kit for PBMCs, and the RNeasy kit for mouse skin. immunoSEQ multiplex PCR using 35 Vbeta forward primers and 13 Jbeta reverse primers was used to amplify TCRbeta CDR3 regions. General findings and caveats noted by the study authors: Compared with normal scalp, lesional scalp, particularly in alopecia totalis/universalis, had higher clonality and more expanded CD8+ clones, which suggests antigenic drive. Many expanded lesional clones were found to persist in scalp and blood during tofacitinib treatment, and relapse after treatment cessation may be partly explained by this persistence. Tofacitinib significantly lowered scalp clonality and the number of expanded CD8+ clones among the top 100 scalp clones. Because the treated cohort was small and had only one nonresponder, larger studies are needed to examine links between baseline CD8+ expansion and response. Unlike mouse skin, which is dominated by gammadelta T cells, normal human skin has resident alphabeta T cells that are also sequenced, and this complicates analysis of the scalp TCR repertoire. Compared with mice, TCR sequences shared between patients were less clear, possibly partly because of HLA diversity across the patient population.

The source was CD4+ T cells sorted from blood, collected at week 4, from a patient treated with tofacitinib. Recombination joined TRBV30 with TRBJ2-3, and TRBD2 matches 12 of the central bases. The TCR originated in a human donor with alopecia areata. Here the CDR3 is given as CAWSVGLAGNTDTQYF. The DNA sequence is as follows: TGTGCCTGGAGTGTTGGACTAGCGGGGAACACAGATACGCAGTATTTT.